The 28 T cell receptor beta chains reported below all come from one sample, sequenced in a study of T-cell memory formation after mild COVID-19. TCRdb passed the 5' RACE reads through MiXCR, listing each CDR3 protein once. The sample consists of almost 250,000 distinct CDR3 sequences, 15% of them appearing once. The sequencing input was PBMCs or a T cell subset sorted from them (not recorded which). The receptors here all came from an adult woman who had mild COVID-19 (a few samples of this study predate the infection). Cell type and time point are not known.

There are a few counts of this clonotype. The chain joins TRBV7-8 to TRBJ2-5, with D unresolved. The V gene's germline CDR1 is SGHVS and CDR2 FQNEAQ. Trimming cost V 2 bases and J 3 bases, with 13 bases left between them. CDR3 length equals 15 residues. The CDR3 bases are TGTGCCAGCAGCTTACCCGGGCTCACTAAAGAGACCCAGTACTTC. The encoded protein is CASSLPGLTKETQYF.

In this sample, this clonotype turned up a few times. The V gene is TRBV14, the J gene TRBJ1-4; possible D gene TRBD1, 5 bases. Germline V gives CDR1 SGHDN, CDR2 FVKESK. V was pared by 1 base and J by 5 bases, with 11 bases between. This CDR3 has 15 residues. The CDR3 reads CASSQGGNQNEKLFF. CDR3 DNA: TGTGCCAGCAGCCAAGGGGGGAATCAGAATGAAAAACTGTTTTTT.

This clonotype was detected only a few times. J is TRBJ2-2 and V is TRBV6-6; TRBD2 matches at 7 bases. Germline CDR1 reads MNHNY; CDR2 reads SVGAGI (reference sequence). The ends lost 2 bases at V and 3 bases at J; junction bases unmatched: 3. This CDR3 spans 15 amino acids. CDR3 sequence: CASSYGGGDTGELFF. CDR3 coding DNA: TGTGCCAGCAGTTACGGGGGAGGGGACACCGGGGAGCTGTTTTTT.

J is TRBJ1-1 and V is TRBV12-3 or TRBV12-4; D may be TRBD1 (6 bases). Trimming removed 1 base from V and 6 bases from J, with 12 bases in between. CDR3 length: 14 amino acids. For the CDR3, the DNA is TGTGCCAGCAGTTTAGGGGGGCATAGGGCTGAAGCTTTCTTT. Amino acid sequence: CASSLGGHRAEAFF.

The table lists this clonotype with many counts. The chain couples TRBV7-9 to TRBJ2-5; 10 bases fit TRBD2. Unmatched junction bases numbered 6, after V lost 3 bases and J lost 5 bases. Germline V gene lookup returns CDR1 SEHNR and CDR2 FQNEAQ (reference sequence). The CDR3 has 15 amino acids. The CDR3 here is CASSFSPAGGETQYF. The CDR3 nucleotides are TGTGCCAGCAGCTTCAGTCCAGCGGGAGGGGAGACCCAGTACTTC.

The chain is built from TRBV4-2 and TRBJ1-2; D not certain. V lost 0 bases and J lost 0, with 14 bases in between. The CDR3 loop spans 17 amino acids. The V gene's germline CDR1 is LGHNA and CDR2 YNFKEQ. CDR3 DNA: TGTGCCAGCAGCCAAGATAGGGCAGCCCAAGCTAACTATGGCTACACCTTC. Residues: CASSQDRAAQANYGYTF.

This clonotype was seen only a few times. This chain uses TRBV7-9 with TRBJ1-6; possibly TRBD1 for D (6 bases). CDR1 and CDR2 (germline): SEHNR, FQNEAQ (reference sequence). With 5 bases removed from V and 7 bases from J, the gap between germline ends came to 12 bases. This CDR3 contains 14 residues. CDR3 in DNA: TGTGCCAGCAGCCCGGACAGCCCAAATTCACCCCTCCACTTT. It translates to CASSPDSPNSPLHF.

The sample holds one count of this clonotype. A clone one base away is much larger, so this may be a read error. This chain joins TRBV11-2 and TRBJ2-5; D is perhaps TRBD1 (6 bases). CDR1 is SGHAT, CDR2 FQNNGV, per germline. The CDR3 spans 13 residues. Trimming stripped 4 bases from V and 5 bases from J, with 11 bases between. CDR3 coding DNA: TGTGCCAGCAGCTCCGGACAGAGGGAGACCCAGTACTTC. The encoded protein is CASSSGQRETQYF.

This clonotype was counted ten times or more. The chain has TRBV4-1 and TRBJ1-2; possibly TRBD1 for D (6 bases). This CDR3 is built from 14 residues. CDR1 MGHRA and CDR2 YSYEKL come from the germline V gene. Trimming pared 2 bases from V and 4 bases from J, leaving 11 bases between. CDR3 in amino acids: CASSQQGRGYGYTF. In DNA, the CDR3 is TGCGCCAGCAGCCAACAGGGGCGTGGCTATGGCTACACCTTC.

This clonotype came up many times. V gene TRBV5-6 combines with J gene TRBJ1-3, with D uncertain. V dropped 1 base and J dropped 2 bases, with 1 base sitting between them. The length of the CDR3 is 12 residues. Germline V gene data show CDR1 as SGHDT and CDR2 as YYEEEE. The CDR3: CASSLPGNTIYF. The CDR3 DNA reads as TGTGCCAGCAGCTTGCCTGGAAACACCATATATTTT.

V is TRBV4-1 and J is TRBJ1-5; D not resolved. The CDR3 is 13 amino acids. Germline CDR1 and CDR2: MGHRA and YSYEKL. V shed 0 bases and J shed 7 bases, with 7 bases lying between them. The CDR3 DNA reads as TGCGCCAGCAGCCAAGATCGCCAACAGCCCCAGCATTTT. This translates into CASSQDRQQPQHF.

V and J are TRBV5-1 and TRBJ1-2, with D perhaps matching TRBD1 (6 bases). The CDR3 contains 13 residues. CDR1 and CDR2 from the germline V gene are SGHRS and YFSETQ. The V end was cut by 5 bases, the J end by 1 base, with 9 bases between. The CDR3 spells CASRPDSNYGYTF. CDR3 bases: TGCGCCAGCAGACCGGACAGTAACTATGGCTACACCTTC.

This clonotype was counted a few times. The V and J genes are TRBV12-3 or TRBV12-4 and TRBJ2-7; TRBD2 matches 14 bases. The junction had 5 bases not matched to a gene; V was cut back by 5 bases and J by 2 bases. The CDR3 contains 16 residues. This CDR3 reads CASSRTSGGSTYEQYF. The CDR3 region has the DNA TGTGCCAGCAGTCGGACTAGCGGGGGGTCTACCTACGAGCAGTACTTC.

V and J are TRBV5-1 and TRBJ1-1, with 9 bases that match TRBD1. V was pared by 3 bases and J by 7 bases, with 4 bases of the junction left unmatched. Germline CDR1 SGHRS, CDR2 YFSETQ. The CDR3 has 13 amino acids. The CDR3 region is CASSYTGGLEAFF. CDR3 bases: TGCGCCAGCAGCTACACAGGGGGCCTTGAAGCTTTCTTT.

J is TRBJ2-1 and V is TRBV2, with D uncertain. The germline gives CDR1 SNHLY, CDR2 FYNNEI. The CDR3 consists of 13 residues. V was pared by 4 bases and J by 10 bases, with 14 bases between. As DNA, the CDR3 is TGTGCCAGCAGTGCGACCACGTCGCCCGAGCAGTTCTTC. It encodes CASSATTSPEQFF. The full variable domain, in which reference TRBV2 and TRBJ2-1 provide the parts outside the CDR3, is EPEVTQTPSHQVTQMGQEVILRCVPISNHLYFYWYRQILGQKVEFLVSFYNNEISEKSEIFDDQFSVERPDGSNFTLKIRSTKLEDSAMYFCASSATTSPEQFFGPGTRLTVL.

This clonotype has more than one count but fewer than ten. The chain uses TRBV7-9 and TRBJ1-2, with a possible D match to TRBD1 (5 bases). Germline V lookup: CDR1 SEHNR, CDR2 FQNEAQ (reference sequence). CDR3 length: 14 amino acids. Trimming took off 5 bases at V and 1 base at J, with 11 bases between the two ends. In nucleotides, the CDR3 is TGTGCCAGCAGCGCGGGGACGGTTAACTATGGCTACACCTTC. This encodes CASSAGTVNYGYTF.

The V and J genes are TRBV20-1 and TRBJ1-1; 8 bases are a match to TRBD1. V shed 2 bases and J 1 base; nucleotides not matched to a gene: 3. The CDR3 spans 14 residues. Looked up from germline, CDR1 is DFQATT and CDR2 is SNEGSKA (reference sequence). The CDR3 spells CSARLGQGNTEAFF. Written as DNA, the CDR3 is TGCAGTGCTAGACTCGGACAGGGGAACACTGAAGCTTTCTTT.

The V call is TRBV4-1, the J call TRBJ2-5, with TRBD2 identical over 14 bases. V trimming: 0 bases; J trimming: 5 bases; junction bases outside the gene matches: 11. The CDR3 spans 19 residues. Germline V gene sequence: CDR1 MGHRA, CDR2 YSYEKL. The CDR3: CASSQDPMTSGGARETQYF. CDR3 DNA sequence: TGCGCCAGCAGCCAAGATCCGATGACTAGCGGGGGGGCCAGGGAGACCCAGTACTTC.

The rearrangement joins TRBV20-1 to TRBJ2-2; maybe TRBD2 (6 bases). There are 13 residues in the CDR3. Trimming cost V 0 bases and J 4 bases, with 6 bases left between them. Germline CDR1 reads DFQATT; CDR2 reads SNEGSKA (reference sequence). The CDR3 loop is CSAREGGTGELFF. Here the CDR3 DNA reads TGCAGTGCTAGAGAGGGGGGCACCGGGGAGCTGTTTTTT.

The table lists this clonotype with a few counts. The chain joins TRBV5-6 to TRBJ2-5; no clear D gene. Germline V gene sequence: CDR1 SGHDT, CDR2 YYEEEE. There are 12 residues in the CDR3. Trimming stripped 4 bases from V and 0 bases from J, with 4 bases between. The CDR3 spells CASSINQETQYF. The CDR3 DNA reads as TGTGCCAGCAGCATAAACCAAGAGACCCAGTACTTC.

The chain employs TRBV7-2 and TRBJ1-2, with D perhaps TRBD1 (5 bases). The V gene lost 5 bases and the J gene lost 7 bases, with 20 bases spanning the gap. This CDR3 is built from 15 residues. Germline V lookup: CDR1 SGHTA, CDR2 FQGNSA. CDR3 coding DNA: TGTGCCAGCAGCCCCCGGGACGTAGGCCTCGGTGGCTACACCTTC. Translated: CASSPRDVGLGGYTF.

This clonotype was observed a single time. This rearrangement joins TRBV6-5 to TRBJ1-5; 7 bases align to TRBD1. With 6 bases clipped from V and 4 bases from J, the junction kept 6 bases outside the gene matches. CDR1 is MNHEY and CDR2 is SVGAGI in the germline V gene. The CDR3 sequence is 14 residues long. The CDR3 loop reads CASRQGQRNQPQHF. DNA of the CDR3: TGTGCCAGCAGACAGGGACAGCGGAATCAGCCCCAGCATTTT.

The chain employs TRBV4-3 and TRBJ2-1; the D is unclear. Trimming cost V 0 bases and J 6 bases, with 6 bases left between them. The CDR3 extends over 13 amino acids. Germline CDR1 LGHNA, CDR2 YSLEER. The CDR3 coding sequence is TGCGCCAGCAGCCAAGATAGAATCAATGAGCAGTTCTTC. Protein sequence: CASSQDRINEQFF.

The CDR3 protein is CASSQETGGGYTF. The CDR3 bases are TGTGCCAGCAGCCAGGAGACAGGGGGAGGCTACACCTTC. The V call is TRBV3-1, the J call TRBJ1-2; 9 bases fit TRBD1. Looked up from germline, CDR1 is LGHDT and CDR2 is YNNKEL (reference sequence). Trimming took 3 bases from V and 8 from J; bases not matched to a gene: 4. CDR3 length: 13 residues.

The chain has TRBV12-3 or TRBV12-4 and TRBJ1-1, with D tentatively TRBD1 (6 bases). The V gene lost 2 bases and the J gene lost 1 base, with 11 bases spanning the gap. The CDR3 runs to 15 residues. The CDR3 loop is CASSLFGQKNTEAFF. As DNA, the CDR3 is TGTGCCAGCAGTTTATTTGGACAGAAGAACACTGAAGCTTTCTTT.

This clonotype showed up just a few times. The chain couples TRBV5-8 to TRBJ2-3, with D unresolved. Germline CDR1 reads SGHTS; CDR2 reads YDEGEE. The ends were cut back, 0 bases at V and 4 bases at J, with 6 bases in the middle. CDR3 size: 13 residues. DNA of the CDR3: TGTGCCAGCAGCTTGGTGACATCAGATACGCAGTATTTT. Protein: CASSLVTSDTQYF.

In this sample, this clonotype turned up a few times. The chain carries TRBV20-1 and TRBJ2-1; TRBD2 agrees at 7 bases. The CDR3 covers 17 residues. Germline V gene lookup returns CDR1 DFQATT and CDR2 SNEGSKA (reference sequence). V trimming: 0 bases; J trimming: 3 bases; junction bases outside the gene matches: 11. Written as DNA, the CDR3 is TGCAGTGCTAGAGATGGAGCCGGGAGGCACCTCTACAATGAGCAGTTCTTC. Its translation: CSARDGAGRHLYNEQFF.

This clonotype was seen more than once but under ten times. The rearrangement joins TRBV20-1 to TRBJ2-7; D perhaps matches TRBD2 (5 bases). CDR3 length: 16 residues. Trimming removed 5 bases at V and 5 bases at J, with 25 bases between. CDR1 is DFQATT and CDR2 is SNEGSKA in the germline V gene (reference sequence). The CDR3 DNA reads as TGCAGTGCTGCCCTAAGAGGGAAATCCGCGGGTGACGAGCAGTACTTC. It translates to CSAALRGKSAGDEQYF.